This T cell receptor (beta chain) was sequenced during a study of T cell repertoires in cytomegalovirus infection. The overall study: HLA-B-restricted CMV epitopes that are well studied, plus recently identified HLA-C-restricted ones, were used by the study. It can be stated that public TCR beta signatures indicated CMV infection as well as a matching HLA type.

Concerning this clonotype: Antigen unknown.

MiXCR was run by TCRdb on the reads, yielding one entry per CDR3 protein. This sample yields about 770,000 distinct CDR3 sequences, of which almost 30% are seen a single time; around 13% belongs to the top ten. General study points: There were carriers of CMV plus the relevant HLA, and cumulative public TCR beta family frequency identified them. There were HLA-C-restricted CMV-specific TCR beta clonotypes dominating the ex vivo response.

The germline V and J ends were trimmed by 1 base and 5 bases, with 12 bases remaining between them. This CDR3 comprises 15 residues. Germline V gene sequence: CDR1 SGHAT, CDR2 FQDESV (reference sequence). This chain joins TRBV11-1 and TRBJ1-5, with D possibly being TRBD1 (5 bases). The clonotype was recovered from a human donor in good health (CMV status not recorded). Some clones in this sample may be carry-over from other donors' samples. Specimen: cultured CD8+ T cells from PBMCs, collected from culture after CMV antigen stimulation. Written as DNA, the CDR3 is TGTGCCAGCAGCTTAGGGGCAGGGTACGATCAGCCCCAGCATTTT. This gives the protein CASSLGAGYDQPQHF.